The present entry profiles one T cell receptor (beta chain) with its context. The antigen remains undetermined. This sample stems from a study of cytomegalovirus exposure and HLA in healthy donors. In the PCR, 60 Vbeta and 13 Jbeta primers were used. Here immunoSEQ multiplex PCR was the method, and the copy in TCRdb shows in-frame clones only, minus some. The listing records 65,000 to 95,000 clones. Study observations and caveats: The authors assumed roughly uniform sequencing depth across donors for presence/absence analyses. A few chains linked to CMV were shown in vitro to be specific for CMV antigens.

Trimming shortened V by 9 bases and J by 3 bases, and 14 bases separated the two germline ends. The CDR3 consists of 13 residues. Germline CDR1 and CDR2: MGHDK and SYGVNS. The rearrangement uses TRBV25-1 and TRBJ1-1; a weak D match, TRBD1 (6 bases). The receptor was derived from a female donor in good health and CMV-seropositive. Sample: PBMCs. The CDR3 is CASTEGGHTEAFF. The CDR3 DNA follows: TGTGCCAGTACCGAAGGGGGACACACTGAAGCTTTCTTT.